These 5 T cell receptor beta chains originate from one sample sequenced in a study of T cells in Graves' hyperthyroidism and ophthalmopathy. Amplified TCR beta CDR3 regions came from RNA transcripts. With the HTBI primer set, the TCR CDR3 went through a first round of RT-PCR. TCRdb ran MiXCR on the multiplex PCR reads and lists one entry per CDR3 protein. Of roughly 630,000 distinct CDR3 sequences listed, 15% to 19% are singletons. Sequences were obtained from blood. The source is a woman aged 30 to 39 with Graves' hyperthyroidism.

This chain uses TRBV18 with TRBJ2-5; the match to TRBD2 covers 7 bases. The V gene's germline CDR1 is KGHSH and CDR2 LQKENI. After removal of 3 bases from V and 2 bases from J, the junction contained 9 bases not matched to a gene. This CDR3 comprises 16 residues. CDR3 nucleotides: TGTGCCAGCTCACCTCGGCGGGAGACGGGGCAAGAGACCCAGTACTTC. The encoded protein is CASSPRRETGQETQYF. Supplemented by reference TRBV18 and TRBJ2-5, the full variable domain reads NAGVMQNPRHLVRRRGQEARLRCSPMKGHSHVYWYRQLPEEGLKFMVYLQKENIIDESGMPKERFSAEFPKEGPSILRIQQVVRGDSAAYFCASSPRRETGQETQYFGPGTRLLVL.

As for this clonotype: No DNA is shown, since the ends of the CDR3 on it are uncertain; the CDR3 is the one TCRdb lists. The chain couples TRBV7-2 to TRBJ2-7; the table's D call, TRBD2, was not checked against the DNA. Per the germline V gene, CDR1 is SGHTA and CDR2 is FQGNSA. 20 amino acids form the CDR3, both terminal residues included. This CDR3 reads CASSFYICSARGLAGNEQYF.

This clonotype was counted many times. The rearrangement joins TRBV11-3 to TRBJ2-1; TRBD2 aligns across 7 bases. CDR1 is SGHNT and CDR2 is YENEEA in the germline V gene. J lost 6 bases, V lost 0 bases, and 5 bases had no gene match. This CDR3 has 15 residues. The CDR3 bases are TGTGCCAGCAGCTTAGATCGCGGGACTATCAATGAGCAGTTCTTC. As protein: CASSLDRGTINEQFF.

This clonotype showed up many times. J is TRBJ2-7 and V is TRBV12-3 or TRBV12-4; 9 bases are a match to TRBD2. Trimming removed 5 bases from V and 4 bases from J; junction bases left unmatched: 12. CDR3 length: 16 amino acids. Written as DNA, the CDR3 is TGTGCCAGCAGTCTGGGACTAGCTTTCGTCGCATACGAGCAGTACTTC. Amino acid sequence: CASSLGLAFVAYEQYF.

This clonotype was observed at least ten times. The chain links TRBV3-1 to TRBJ2-7; TRBD1 matches 8 bases. This CDR3 spans 15 amino acids. Losses at the gene ends were 1 base for V and 3 bases for J; bases not matched to a gene: 5. Germline CDR1 is LGHDT and CDR2 is YNNKEL (reference sequence). CDR3 residues: CASSQGTGSRYEQYF. The CDR3, as DNA: TGTGCCAGCAGCCAAGGGACAGGGTCCCGCTACGAGCAGTACTTC.